This T cell receptor (beta chain) comes out of a study of cytomegalovirus exposure and HLA in healthy donors. Points from the study as a whole: Some V segments, including TRBV6-2 and TRBV6-3, were excluded as indistinguishable.

Comment on this clone: Its antigen is still unknown.

The study ran its PCR with 60 Vbeta and 13 Jbeta primers. Here immunoSEQ multiplex PCR was the method, and the copy in TCRdb shows in-frame clones only, minus some. The sample lists 40,000 to 55,000 clones, 55% to 75% occurring once. Germline CDR1 SGHRS, CDR2 YFSETQ. CDR3 size: 15 residues. Losses at the gene ends were 6 bases for V and 2 bases for J; bases not matched to a gene: 7. The chain combines TRBV5-1 with TRBJ2-1, with 8 nucleotides matching TRBD1. Sequencing was done on a sample of PBMCs. The TCR comes from a man aged 55 to 70 in good health and CMV-seropositive. The CDR3 loop reads CASTSDRAAYNEQFF. In DNA form, the CDR3 reads TGCGCCAGCACCTCGGACAGGGCTGCCTACAATGAGCAGTTCTTC.